The rows below give T cell receptor beta chains drawn from one sample of a study of blood T cell repertoires in COVID-19. Repertoires were generated with immunoSEQ multiplex PCR, while TCRdb's copy carries only in-frame clones and drops some. The sample shows some 68,000 clones, roughly 91% of them seen only once. The sequenced material came from peripheral blood. The receptors stem from a man between 45 and 60 years old with COVID-19, enrolled during active disease. The CDR3 runs from the conserved cysteine through the conserved F or W. Fields, in order: clone size, J gene, V gene, D gene, CDR3 protein, CDR3 DNA. D genes are given only for firm matches. Some rows mark clone size as missing; the rest say once, few, many or name a class of expanded clone.

-	TRBJ2-5	TRBV13	-	CASSFDRDQETQYF	TGTGCCAGCAGCTTTGACAGAGACCAAGAGACCCAGTACTTC
-	TRBJ2-1	TRBV2	TRBD2	CASSVGLRNEQFF	TGTGCCAGCAGTGTGGGACTACGGAATGAGCAGTTCTTC
-	TRBJ1-6	TRBV19	-	CASSIEVNRDNSPLHF	TGTGCCAGTAGTATTGAAGTGAACAGAGATAATTCACCCCTCCACTTT
-	TRBJ1-2	TRBV28	TRBD1	CASRGQGRGYTF	TGTGCCAGCAGGGGACAGGGTCGTGGCTACACCTTC
-	TRBJ2-5	TRBV5-4	TRBD2	CASSLRLAGGGGTQYF	TGTGCCAGCAGCCTACGACTAGCGGGAGGGGGAGGGACCCAGTACTTC
-	TRBJ2-1	TRBV6-5	-	CASSYDSLGNEQFF	TGTGCCAGCAGTTACGACTCACTTGGAAATGAGCAGTTCTTC
-	TRBJ2-7	TRBV6-1	-	CASSEGTAYEQYF	TGTGCCAGCAGTGAAGGGACAGCTTACGAGCAGTACTTC
-	TRBJ1-1	TRBV6-4	-	CASSRELNTEAFF	TGTGCCAGCAGTAGAGAATTGAACACTGAAGCTTTCTTT
-	TRBJ1-2	TRBV3-1/TRBV3-2	-	CASSQGTEGYTF	TGTGCCAGCAGCCAAGGGACAGAAGGCTACACCTTC
-	TRBJ1-1	TRBV19	-	CASSLTENTEAFF	TGTGCCAGTAGCTTGACAGAGAACACTGAAGCTTTCTTT
-	TRBJ2-2	TRBV30	-	CAWTPRGGVNTGELFF	TGTGCCTGGACCCCCCGGGGCGGGGTGAACACCGGGGAGCTGTTTTTT
-	TRBJ1-1	TRBV21-1	-	CASSTGGLRTEAFF	TGTGCCAGCAGCACCGGTGGCTTGAGGACTGAAGCTTTCTTT
-	TRBJ2-7	TRBV27	TRBD1	CASSLNSGQGGYEQYF	TGTGCCAGCAGTTTAAACTCGGGACAGGGAGGCTACGAGCAGTACTTC
few	TRBJ2-7	TRBV27	-	CASSPGTMGYEQYF	TGTGCCAGCAGCCCCGGGACAATGGGATACGAGCAGTACTTC
-	TRBJ2-7	TRBV30	-	CAWEGGNYEQYF	TGTGCCTGGGAGGGGGGGAACTACGAGCAGTACTTC
-	TRBJ2-2	TRBV24-1	-	CATRGTVAGELFF	TGTGCCACCAGGGGGACTGTCGCGGGGGAGCTGTTTTTT
-	TRBJ2-4	TRBV5-1	TRBD2	CASSEMASGSLNIQYF	TGCGCCAGCAGCGAGATGGCTAGCGGGAGCCTAAACATTCAGTACTTC
-	TRBJ1-2	TRBV6-1	TRBD1	CASSDIHRGGAYGYTF	TGTGCCAGCAGTGACATCCACAGGGGTGGCGCCTATGGCTACACCTTC
-	TRBJ2-5	TRBV7-2	TRBD1	CASRPPGQGRETQYF	TGTGCCAGCAGACCCCCTGGACAGGGGCGGGAGACCCAGTACTTC
once	TRBJ2-2	TRBV7-8	TRBD2	CASSDPGLAENTGELFF	TGTGCCAGCAGCGATCCGGGACTAGCGGAAAACACCGGGGAGCTGTTTTTT
once	TRBJ1-6	TRBV7-8	-	CASSLGGNSPLHF	TGTGCCAGCAGCTTAGGAGGGAATTCACCCCTCCACTTT
-	TRBJ1-5	TRBV5-6	TRBD1	CASSWGQGLSNQPQHF	TGTGCCAGCAGCTGGGGACAGGGCTTGAGCAATCAGCCCCAGCATTTT
-	TRBJ2-5	TRBV5-4	TRBD2	CASGIVTGGDETQYF	TGTGCCAGCGGGATCGTAACGGGAGGAGACGAGACCCAGTACTTC
-	TRBJ2-2	TRBV2	-	CASRRGFTSTGELFF	TGTGCCAGCAGGCGAGGATTCACTTCCACCGGGGAGCTGTTTTTT
-	TRBJ2-3	TRBV6-4	TRBD2	CASSEIAGADTQYF	TGTGCCAGCAGTGAGATAGCGGGAGCAGATACGCAGTATTTT
-	TRBJ1-1	TRBV20-1	-	CSAPGDTEAFF	TGCAGTGCTCCAGGGGACACTGAAGCTTTCTTT
-	TRBJ2-1	TRBV5-1	TRBD2	CASSFSSGVYNEQFF	TGCGCCAGCAGCTTTTCTAGCGGGGTTTACAATGAGCAGTTCTTC
-	TRBJ2-3	TRBV5-1	-	CASSLTTTRADTQYF	TGCGCCAGCAGCTTGACTACTACCCGGGCAGATACGCAGTATTTT